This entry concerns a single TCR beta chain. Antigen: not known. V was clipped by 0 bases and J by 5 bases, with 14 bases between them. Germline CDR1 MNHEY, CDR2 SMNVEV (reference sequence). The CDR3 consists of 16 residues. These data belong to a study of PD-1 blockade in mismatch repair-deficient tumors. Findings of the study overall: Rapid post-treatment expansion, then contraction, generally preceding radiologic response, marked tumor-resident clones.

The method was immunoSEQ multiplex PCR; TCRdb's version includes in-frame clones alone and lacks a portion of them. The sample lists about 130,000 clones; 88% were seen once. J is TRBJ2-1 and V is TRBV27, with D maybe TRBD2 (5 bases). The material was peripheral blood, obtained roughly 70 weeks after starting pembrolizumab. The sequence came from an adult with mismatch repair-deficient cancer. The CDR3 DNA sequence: TGTGCCAGCAGTTTATCGAATCTAGCACTAGACAATGAGCAGTTCTTC. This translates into CASSLSNLALDNEQFF.